This T cell receptor beta chain was sequenced during a study of blood T cell repertoires in COVID-19. Original methodology: Quantification of nucleated cells was approximated via reference gene primer amplification. Some clones are missing from TCRdb's copy, which holds only in-frame ones; the method was immunoSEQ multiplex PCR. V, J and clone size reflect that table, while D and trimming were determined from the DNA. The sample comprises 20,000 to 30,000 clones, roughly four fifths of which are singletons, and almost 2.5% rests with the top ten. This CDR3 comprises 12 residues. The V segment lost 9 bases and the J segment 6 bases; nucleotides outside the gene matches: 4. CDR1 LNHDA and CDR2 SQIVND come from the germline V gene (reference sequence).

This receptor was obtained from a woman between 70 and 85 years old with COVID-19, enrolled during active disease. This chain uses TRBV19 with TRBJ2-3; 9 nucleotides line up with TRBD2. Material for sequencing was peripheral blood. CDR3 DNA: TGTGCCAGCTTAGCGGGAGTCGATACGCAGTATTTT. Its translation is CASLAGVDTQYF.